A single sample is the source of the 3 T cell receptor beta chains below, sequenced in a study of blood T cell repertoires in COVID-19. Assay: immunoSEQ multiplex PCR; the TCRdb copy retains only in-frame clones and omits some. The sample lists under 350,000 clones; about 88% were seen once. Sequenced material: peripheral blood. These receptors were collected from a man aged 65-85 years with acute or convalescent COVID-19.

V usage is TRBV5-1 and J usage is TRBJ1-4; D is possibly TRBD1 (5 bases). The germline V gene has CDR1 SGHRS and CDR2 YFSETQ. This CDR3 has 13 residues. Trimming cost V 9 bases and J 0 bases, with 9 bases left between them. Here the CDR3 DNA reads TGCGCCATCCGGGGGGCAACTAATGAAAAACTGTTTTTT. Translated: CAIRGATNEKLFF.

This clone was observed a handful of times. The rearrangement uses TRBV29-1 and TRBJ1-2; a possible D gene is TRBD1 (5 bases). The CDR3 is made up of 11 amino acids. Germline CDR1 is SQVTM and CDR2 is ANQGSEA. V dropped 5 bases and J dropped 4 bases, with 8 bases sitting between them. Here the CDR3 reads CSVTDSYGYTF. The CDR3 DNA reads TGCAGCGTTACCGACAGCTATGGCTACACCTTC.

V and J are TRBV4-3 and TRBJ2-3; possible D gene TRBD2, 6 bases. This CDR3 has 14 residues. The V and J ends lost 4 bases and 5 bases respectively, with 13 bases between them. Germline CDR1 LGHNA, CDR2 YSLEER. CDR3 in amino acids: CASSPHTGEDTQYF. For the CDR3, the DNA is TGCGCCAGCAGCCCCCATACGGGGGAAGATACGCAGTATTTT.